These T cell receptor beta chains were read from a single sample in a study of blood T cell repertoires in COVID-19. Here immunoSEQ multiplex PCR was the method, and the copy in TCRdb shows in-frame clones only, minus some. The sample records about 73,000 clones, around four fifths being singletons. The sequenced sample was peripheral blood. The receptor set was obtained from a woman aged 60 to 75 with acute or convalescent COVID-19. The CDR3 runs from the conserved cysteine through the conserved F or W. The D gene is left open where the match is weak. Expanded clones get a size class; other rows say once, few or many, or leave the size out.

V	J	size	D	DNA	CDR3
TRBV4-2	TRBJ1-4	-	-	TGTGCCAGCAGCCAAGACTTACTGCAGGGGATCAATGAAAAACTGTTTTTT	CASSQDLLQGINEKLFF
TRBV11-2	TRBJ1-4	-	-	TGTGCCAGCAGCTTAGGAGTCAGGTATAATGAAAAACTGTTTTTT	CASSLGVRYNEKLFF
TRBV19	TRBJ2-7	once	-	TGTGCCAGTAGTGTCCGAGACAGGTACGAGCAGTACTTC	CASSVRDRYEQYF
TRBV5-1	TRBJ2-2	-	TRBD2	TGCGCCAGCAGCATCCCGGGACTAGCGGGGTCGAGGACCGGGGAGCTGTTTTTT	CASSIPGLAGSRTGELFF
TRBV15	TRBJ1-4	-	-	TGTGCCACCAGCAGATCACTCAACAGCCCAACTAATGAAAAACTGTTTTTT	CATSRSLNSPTNEKLFF
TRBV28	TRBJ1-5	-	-	TGTGCCAGCAGGGAAGGGGCTAGAAATCAGCCCCAGCATTTT	CASREGARNQPQHF
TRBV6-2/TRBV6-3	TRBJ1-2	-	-	TGTGCCAGCAGTTTTCCCGGTTCTCTGCGGGGCTACACCTTC	CASSFPGSLRGYTF
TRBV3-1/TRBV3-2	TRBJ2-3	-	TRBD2	TGTGCCAGCAGCCCTTGGCGGGAGAGTCGAACAGATACGCAGTATTTT	CASSPWRESRTDTQYF
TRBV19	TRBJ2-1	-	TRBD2	TGTGCCAGTATGAATGTGGGACTAGCGGGAGGCAAGCAGTTCTTC	CASMNVGLAGGKQFF
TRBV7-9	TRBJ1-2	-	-	TGTGCCAGCAGCTTAGGGACAACCCCTGGCTACACCTTC	CASSLGTTPGYTF